The 3 T cell receptor beta chains in this list originate from one sample, sequenced in a study of cytomegalovirus exposure and HLA in healthy donors. The PCR had 60 Vbeta and 13 Jbeta primers. Profiling relied on immunoSEQ multiplex PCR, and the TCRdb table lists in-frame clones only, not all of them. The data contain around 90,000 clones, about 80% of them singletons. The sample comprised PBMCs. The receptor source for this set is a man aged 25 to 40 in good health and CMV-seronegative.

This rearrangement joins TRBV9 to TRBJ2-7, with 10 bases that match TRBD2. The CDR3 length is 14 residues. The V segment lost 0 bases and the J segment 4 bases; nucleotides outside the gene matches: 1. Germline V gene data show CDR1 as SGDLS and CDR2 as YYNGEE. CDR3 amino acids: CASSVASGGYEQYF. The DNA for the CDR3 is TGTGCCAGCAGCGTAGCTAGCGGGGGTTACGAGCAGTACTTC.

The rearrangement uses TRBV18 and TRBJ1-2, with 7 bases fitting TRBD1. V was pared by 3 bases and J by 1 base, with 5 bases of the junction left unmatched. The CDR3 consists of 15 residues. Germline lookup yields CDR1 KGHSH and CDR2 LQKENI. CDR3 DNA: TGTGCCAGCTCACCTACAACAGGGGATAACTATGGCTACACCTTC. This sequence encodes CASSPTTGDNYGYTF.

Written as DNA, the CDR3 is TGTGCCAGTAAGGTTGGCGGGAATCAGCCCCAGCATTTT. It encodes CASKVGGNQPQHF. This chain connects TRBV19 to TRBJ1-5; D unresolved. Germline V lookup: CDR1 LNHDA, CDR2 SQIVND (reference sequence). V dropped 7 bases and J dropped 4 bases, with 11 bases sitting between them. CDR3 size: 13 residues.